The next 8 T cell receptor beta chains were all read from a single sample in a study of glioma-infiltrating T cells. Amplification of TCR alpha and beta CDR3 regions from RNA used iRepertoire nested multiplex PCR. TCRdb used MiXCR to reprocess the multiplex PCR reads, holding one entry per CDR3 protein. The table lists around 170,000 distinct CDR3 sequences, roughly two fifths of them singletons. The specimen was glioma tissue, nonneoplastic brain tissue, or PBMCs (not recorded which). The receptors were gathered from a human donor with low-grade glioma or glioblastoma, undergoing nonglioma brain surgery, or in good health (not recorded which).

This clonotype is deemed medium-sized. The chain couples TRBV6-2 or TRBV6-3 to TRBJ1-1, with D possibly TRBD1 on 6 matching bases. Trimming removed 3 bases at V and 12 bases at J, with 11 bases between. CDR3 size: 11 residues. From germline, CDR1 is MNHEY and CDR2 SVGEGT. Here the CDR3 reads CASSYGGASFF. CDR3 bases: TGTGCCAGCAGTTATGGGGGCGCATCTTTCTTT.

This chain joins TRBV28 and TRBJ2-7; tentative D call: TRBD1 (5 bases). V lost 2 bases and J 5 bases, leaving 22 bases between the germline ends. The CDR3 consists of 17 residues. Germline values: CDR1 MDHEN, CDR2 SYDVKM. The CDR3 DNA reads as TGTGCCAGCAGTTTACCCTCAGGGATGGGTTTATTCCACGAGCAGTACTTC. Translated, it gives CASSLPSGMGLFHEQYF.

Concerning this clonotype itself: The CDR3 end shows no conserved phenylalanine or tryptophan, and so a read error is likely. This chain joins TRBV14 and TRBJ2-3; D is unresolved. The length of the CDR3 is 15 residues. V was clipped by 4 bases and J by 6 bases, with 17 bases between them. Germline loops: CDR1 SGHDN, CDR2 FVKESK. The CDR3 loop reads CASSLRTLSYDTQYY. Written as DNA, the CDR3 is TGTGCCAGCAGCCTGAGGACGCTCAGTTACGATACGCAGTATTAT.

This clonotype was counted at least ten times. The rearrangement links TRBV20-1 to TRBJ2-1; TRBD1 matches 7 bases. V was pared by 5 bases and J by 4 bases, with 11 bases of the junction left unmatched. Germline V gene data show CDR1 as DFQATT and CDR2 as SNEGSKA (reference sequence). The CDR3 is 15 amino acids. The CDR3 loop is CSADPGTGEYNEQFF. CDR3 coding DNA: TGCAGTGCTGACCCCGGAACAGGGGAATACAATGAGCAGTTCTTC.

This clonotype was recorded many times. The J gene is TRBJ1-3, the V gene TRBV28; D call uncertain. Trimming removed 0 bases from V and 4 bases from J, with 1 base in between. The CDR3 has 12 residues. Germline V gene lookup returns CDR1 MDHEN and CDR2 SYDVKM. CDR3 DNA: TGTGCCAGCAGTTTATGGGGAAACACCATATATTTT. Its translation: CASSLWGNTIYF.

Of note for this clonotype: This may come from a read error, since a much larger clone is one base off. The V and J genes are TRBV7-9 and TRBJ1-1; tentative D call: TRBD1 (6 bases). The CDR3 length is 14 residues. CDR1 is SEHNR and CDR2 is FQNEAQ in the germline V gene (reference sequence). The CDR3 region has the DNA TGTGCCAGCAGCTTAAAGGGGGAAGGGACTGAAGATTTCTTT. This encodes CASSLKGEGTEDFF.

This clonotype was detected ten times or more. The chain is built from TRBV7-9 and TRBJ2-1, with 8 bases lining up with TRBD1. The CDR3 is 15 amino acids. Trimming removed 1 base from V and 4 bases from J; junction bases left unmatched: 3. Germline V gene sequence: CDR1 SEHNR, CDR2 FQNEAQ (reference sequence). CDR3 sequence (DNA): TGTGCCAGCAGCTTAGGAGGACAGGGTTACAATGAGCAGTTCTTC. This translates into CASSLGGQGYNEQFF.

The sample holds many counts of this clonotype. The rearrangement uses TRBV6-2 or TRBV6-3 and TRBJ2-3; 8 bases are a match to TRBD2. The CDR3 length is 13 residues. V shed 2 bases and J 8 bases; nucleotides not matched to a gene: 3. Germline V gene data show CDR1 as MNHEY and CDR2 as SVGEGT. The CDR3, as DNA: TGTGCCAGCAGTTACACCGGGACTAGTACGCAGTATTTT. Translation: CASSYTGTSTQYF.